Sequencing of this TCR beta chain was carried out in a study of post-analysis software for immune sequencing data. Overall study results and limits: People with multiple sclerosis had a significantly lower normalized Chao1 diversity than controls did. Roughly 5 TRBV segments were significantly more frequent in patients than in controls. TRBV5-6, TRBV5-1 and TRBV20-1 were among these segments. Strong co-clustering by F measure was evident for samples that had been prepared in the same batch.

Germline loops: CDR1 SGHKS, CDR2 YYEKEE (reference sequence). The length of the CDR3 is 15 residues. Unique molecular identifiers featured in each of the TCR beta cDNA libraries. Yield was roughly 0.5 million cDNA molecules from approximately 0.91 to 9.4 million T cells. TCRdb passed the PCR reads through MiXCR, listing each CDR3 protein once. The sample records hundreds of thousands of distinct CDR3 sequences, 25% to 30% being singletons. Comment on this clonotype: Antigen specificity is unknown.

Material for sequencing was blood. The sequence was collected from a girl aged 10 to 17 with multiple sclerosis. This chain joins TRBV5-5 and TRBJ2-5; no firm D call. The DNA end favors TRBJ2-7, so the J call may be wrong. The CDR3 coding sequence is TGTGCCAGCAGCTTGGATAATGGCCAAACCTACGAGCAGTACTTC. As protein: CASSLDNGQTYEQYF.